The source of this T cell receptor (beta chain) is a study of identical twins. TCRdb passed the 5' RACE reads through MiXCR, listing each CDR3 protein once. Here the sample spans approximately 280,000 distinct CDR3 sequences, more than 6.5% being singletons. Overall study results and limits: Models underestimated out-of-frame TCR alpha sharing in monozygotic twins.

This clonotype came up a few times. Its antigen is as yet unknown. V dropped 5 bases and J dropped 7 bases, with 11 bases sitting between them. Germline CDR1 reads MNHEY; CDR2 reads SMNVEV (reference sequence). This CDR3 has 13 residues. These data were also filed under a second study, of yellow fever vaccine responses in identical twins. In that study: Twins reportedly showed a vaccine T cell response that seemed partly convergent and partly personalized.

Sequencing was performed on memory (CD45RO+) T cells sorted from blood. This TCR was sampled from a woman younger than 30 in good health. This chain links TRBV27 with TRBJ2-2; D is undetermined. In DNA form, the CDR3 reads TGTGCCAGCAGTCCGGTAGGGTTCGGGGAGCTGTTTTTT. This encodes CASSPVGFGELFF.